The clone carrying this T cell receptor (beta chain) was seen repeatedly, ten times or more. Amplification of TCR beta CDR3 regions was performed using RNA transcripts as template. An initial round of RT-PCR targeting the TCR CDR3 relied on the HTBI primer set. TCRdb used MiXCR to reprocess the multiplex PCR reads, holding one entry per CDR3 protein. The top ten hold 34% of the sample, which has fewer than 450,000 distinct CDR3 sequences, roughly 15% seen once. The data stem from a study of T cells in Graves' hyperthyroidism and ophthalmopathy. Turning to the study itself: Peripheral blood was taken when the disease was first diagnosed, before any treatment began.

The CDR3 totals 16 residues. The J segment lost 3 bases and the V segment lost 2 bases, leaving 7 bases of the junction unmatched. This sequence originates from a woman aged 30 to 39 with Graves' hyperthyroidism that later progressed to Graves' ophthalmopathy. Input material: blood. The genes are TRBV12-3 or TRBV12-4 and TRBJ2-3; 8 bases agree with TRBD2. The CDR3 here is CASSLPAGEGTDTQYF. DNA for the CDR3: TGTGCCAGCAGTTTACCAGCGGGAGAAGGGACAGATACGCAGTATTTT.